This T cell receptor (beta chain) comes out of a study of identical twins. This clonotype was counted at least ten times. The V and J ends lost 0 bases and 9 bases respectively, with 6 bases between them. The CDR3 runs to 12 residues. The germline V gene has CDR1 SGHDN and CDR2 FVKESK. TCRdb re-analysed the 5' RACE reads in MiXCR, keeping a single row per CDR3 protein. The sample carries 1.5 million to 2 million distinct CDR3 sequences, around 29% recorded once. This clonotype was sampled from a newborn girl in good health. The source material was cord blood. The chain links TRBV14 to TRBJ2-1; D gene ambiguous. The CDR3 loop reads CASSQEGGEQFF. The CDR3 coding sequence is TGTGCCAGCAGCCAAGAGGGCGGTGAGCAGTTCTTC. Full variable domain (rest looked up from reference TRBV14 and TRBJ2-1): EAGVTQFPSHSVIEKGQTVTLRCDPISGHDNLYWYRRVMGKEIKFLLHFVKESKQDESGMPNNRFLAERTGGTYSTLKVQPAELEDSGVYFCASSQEGGEQFFGPGTRLTVL.